The present T cell receptor (beta chain) was sequenced within a study of blood T cell repertoires in COVID-19 (dated by TCRdb to 2018 to 2021). Regarding the study in general: Samples from collaborators originated in the United States, Italy and Spain and spanned both the acute and convalescent phases of COVID-19. The material from the prospective study consisted of cDNA or gDNA derived from T cells, B-cell-depleted T cells, or PBMCs. Deeply sampled blood TCRbeta repertoires from subjects exposed to, actively infected with, or recovered from COVID-19 were included in the dataset. A freely available public database, intended as a resource for researchers studying the immune response to SARS-CoV-2, is where the repertoires were released. The samples were drawn from two sources: the first 160 participants of the ongoing ImmuneRACE study, and 1,200 or so subjects contributed by 6 global collaborators. The sample metadata nearly always contained a de-identified subject ID, COVID-19 status, age in years and sex. Where available, HLA class I and class II types were obtained from metadata supplied by the sample provider rather than from assay-based typing.

V is pruned by 5 bases and J by 4 bases, leaving 13 bases of the junction without a gene match. As encoded in the germline V gene, CDR1 is LGHNA while CDR2 is YSLEER. The CDR3 covers 16 residues, taking in both the cysteine and the phenylalanine. The DNA shown is the 48-base CDR3, in frame from base 1. Paper-wide results and their limitations: The amount of clinical and demographic metadata varied by source and participant and was provided uncurated.

TCRbeta CDR3 regions were amplified from genomic DNA using the immunoSEQ Assay, a bias-controlled multiplex PCR. In the paper's pipeline: Within the assay, amplification of reference gene primers was used to estimate how many nucleated cells each sample contained. To quantify the absolute abundance of each unique TCRbeta CDR3 rearrangement, sequence reads were collapsed and filtered. Productive Simpson clonality was computed per sample as the square root of Simpson's diversity index over productive rearrangements. TCRdb's version of the immuneACCESS table is confined to in-frame rearrangements and falls short of the full clone set. An unresolved V gene accounts for under half of the shortfall where checked; the remainder is of unknown origin. V, J and clone size were drawn from that table, and D and trimming were deduced from the DNA. The sample includes about 120,000 clones, with around 85% observed a single time. Of the sample, 3.9% is held by the ten largest clones.

Each collaborating institution followed its own protocols to collect whole blood in K2EDTA tubes. For TCRbeta analysis, collaborator samples were shipped as frozen whole blood, as isolated PBMCs, or as DNA extracted from either sample type. Comment on this clone: Its antigen specificity is not known. Base qualities are not provided; no much larger clone lies one nucleotide away.

The source material was peripheral blood. The V gene is TRBV4-3 and the J gene is TRBJ2-7; 8 bases in the middle match TRBD2. The sequence derives from a man in his sixties with acute or convalescent COVID-19. The nucleotide sequence reads TGCGCCAGCAGCTCCGACTCAGGGGCGGGAGGATACGAGCAGTACTTC. It codes for CASSSDSGAGGYEQYF.